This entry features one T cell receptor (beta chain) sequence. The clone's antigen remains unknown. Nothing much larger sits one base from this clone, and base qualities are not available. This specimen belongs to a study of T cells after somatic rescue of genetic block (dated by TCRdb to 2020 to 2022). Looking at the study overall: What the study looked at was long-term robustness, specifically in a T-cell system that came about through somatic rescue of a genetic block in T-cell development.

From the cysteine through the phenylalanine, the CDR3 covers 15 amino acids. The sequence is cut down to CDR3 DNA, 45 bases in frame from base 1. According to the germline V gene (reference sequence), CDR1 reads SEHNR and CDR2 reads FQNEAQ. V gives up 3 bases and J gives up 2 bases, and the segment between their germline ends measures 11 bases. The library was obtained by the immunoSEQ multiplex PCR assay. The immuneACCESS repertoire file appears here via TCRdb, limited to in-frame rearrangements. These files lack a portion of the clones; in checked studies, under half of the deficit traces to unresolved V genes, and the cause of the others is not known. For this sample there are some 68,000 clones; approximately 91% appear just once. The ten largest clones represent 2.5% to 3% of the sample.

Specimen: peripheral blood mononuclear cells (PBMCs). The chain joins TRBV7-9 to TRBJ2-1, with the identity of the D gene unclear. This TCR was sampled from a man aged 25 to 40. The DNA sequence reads TGTGCCAGCAGCTTGCCCGGCGGTACCTACAATGAGCAGTTCTTC. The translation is CASSLPGGTYNEQFF.